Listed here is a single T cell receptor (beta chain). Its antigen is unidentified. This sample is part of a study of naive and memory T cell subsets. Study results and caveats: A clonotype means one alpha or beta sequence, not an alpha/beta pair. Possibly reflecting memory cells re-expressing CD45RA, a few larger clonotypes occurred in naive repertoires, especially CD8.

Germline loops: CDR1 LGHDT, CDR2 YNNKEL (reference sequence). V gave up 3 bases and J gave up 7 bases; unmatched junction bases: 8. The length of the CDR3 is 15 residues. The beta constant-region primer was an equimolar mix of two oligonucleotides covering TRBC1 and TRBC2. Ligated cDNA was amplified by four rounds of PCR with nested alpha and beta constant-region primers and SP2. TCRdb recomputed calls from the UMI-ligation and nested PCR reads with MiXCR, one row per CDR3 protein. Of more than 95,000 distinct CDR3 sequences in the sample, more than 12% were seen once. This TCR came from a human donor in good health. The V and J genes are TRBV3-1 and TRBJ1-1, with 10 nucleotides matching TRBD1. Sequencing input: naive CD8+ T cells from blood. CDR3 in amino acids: CASSQGAGTGDEAFF. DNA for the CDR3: TGTGCCAGCAGCCAGGGTGCCGGGACAGGGGATGAAGCTTTCTTT.